Listed below are T cell receptor beta chains from one sample, sequenced in a study of OX40 agonist ivuxolimab in advanced cancers. Clones were read by immunoSEQ multiplex PCR, and TCRdb kept only the in-frame ones, dropping some. Of about 35,000 clones in the sample, 92% were seen once. The sequencing used CD4+ or CD8+ T cells sorted from blood, collected in a trial of the OX40 agonist ivuxolimab. These receptors all stem from an adult with an advanced solid tumor such as melanoma, head and neck, liver or kidney cancer. CDR3s include the opening cysteine and the closing phenylalanine or tryptophan. The D gene is left open where the match is weak. Clone size is shown for a subset of rows, as once, few, many or a class of expanded clone.

v_gene	d_gene	abundance	j_gene	CDR3nt	CDR3aa
TRBV27	TRBD1	.	TRBJ2-3	TGTGCCAGCAGTTACCGGGACAGGCCGACGGATACGCAGTATTTT	CASSYRDRPTDTQYF
TRBV27	.	.	TRBJ2-7	TGTGCCAGCAGTTTGGGCGGCCAGGGCGAGCAGTACTTC	CASSLGGQGEQYF
TRBV7-9	.	.	TRBJ2-7	TGCGCCAGCAGCCAAGATCCGGGAGTGTCCTACGAGCAGTACTTC	CASSQDPGVSYEQYF
TRBV29-1	TRBD1	.	TRBJ2-5	TGCAGCGTTGATCTTACAGGGGAAGAGACCCAGTACTTC	CSVDLTGEETQYF
TRBV27	.	.	TRBJ1-2	TGTGCCAGCAGTTTATGGGGGGCGGATGGCTACACCTTC	CASSLWGADGYTF
TRBV6-5	TRBD1	.	TRBJ2-7	TGTGCCAGCAGTTACTCGACTGGACAGGTCGAGCAGTACTTC	CASSYSTGQVEQYF
TRBV7-9	TRBD2	.	TRBJ2-7	TGTGCCAGCAGCATCGGACTAGCGGGAGGGCTCGAGCAGTACTTC	CASSIGLAGGLEQYF
TRBV25-1	TRBD2	.	TRBJ2-7	TGTGCCAGCAGCCCCGGACTAGCGGGAGGGTACGAGCAGTACTTC	CASSPGLAGGYEQYF
TRBV5-6	TRBD1	.	TRBJ1-5	TGTGCCAGCAGCTTTGGTGGGACAGGGGGCAGGGCCCAGCATTTT	CASSFGGTGGRAQHF
TRBV28	TRBD1	.	TRBJ2-1	TGTGCCAGCAGTGCCGGACAGGGAAGGTGGGTCGATGAGCAGTTCTTC	CASSAGQGRWVDEQFF
TRBV27	.	once	TRBJ2-3	TGTGCCAGCAGTTTTGACCAAAATCAAAACGATACGCAGTATTTT	CASSFDQNQNDTQYF
TRBV19	.	.	TRBJ2-3	TGTGCCAGTAGTATCCGGCAGAGCACAGATACGCAGTATTTT	CASSIRQSTDTQYF
TRBV27	.	.	TRBJ2-3	TGTGCCAGCAGTTTAAAATCGCAGCCTAACGCAGATACGCAGTATTTT	CASSLKSQPNADTQYF
TRBV28	TRBD1	.	TRBJ1-1	TGTGCCAGCAGCCTCCGACAGGGCGGTCTACAGGCTGAAGCTTTCTTT	CASSLRQGGLQAEAFF
TRBV6-1	TRBD2	.	TRBJ2-1	TGTGCCAGCAGTGGGCGACTAGCGGGAACTGAGCAGTTCTTC	CASSGRLAGTEQFF
TRBV7-9	.	.	TRBJ2-2	TGTGCCAGCAGCCCAGGGGCCGGGGAGCTGTTTTTT	CASSPGAGELFF
TRBV28	.	.	TRBJ2-7	TGTGCCAGCAGTCCCCGCGGTCCGGGAGCCTCCTACGAGCAGTACTTC	CASSPRGPGASYEQYF
TRBV2	TRBD1	.	TRBJ2-7	TGTGCCAGCAGTGAAAAAGGACAGGCCTACGAGCAGTACTTC	CASSEKGQAYEQYF
TRBV7-9	TRBD2	.	TRBJ2-1	TGTGCCAGCGTTCGGCTAGCGGGAGGGCCCAATGAGCAGTTCTTC	CASVRLAGGPNEQFF
TRBV27	.	.	TRBJ2-3	TGTGCCAGCAGTTTGCGGGCGACTACAGATACGCAGTATTTT	CASSLRATTDTQYF
TRBV4-1	.	.	TRBJ1-2	TGCGCCAGCAGCCCGGGGACGAGGGAGTATGGCTACACCTTC	CASSPGTREYGYTF
TRBV30	.	.	TRBJ2-1	TGTGCCTGGAGTTACGACAATGAGCAGTTCTTC	CAWSYDNEQFF
TRBV28	TRBD2	.	TRBJ2-7	TGTGCCAGCAGTTCCCATCGACTGGGACTAGCTCCAAGGGTCGGCGAGCAGTACTTC	CASSSHRLGLAPRVGEQYF
TRBV7-9	.	.	TRBJ2-2	TGTGCCAGCAGATACTCTTGGGGGAGCAGCACCGGGGAGCTGTTTTTT	CASRYSWGSSTGELFF
TRBV5-1	.	.	TRBJ1-1	TGCGCCAGCAGCTTGGGTGGGGGCACTGAAGCTTTCTTT	CASSLGGGTEAFF
TRBV30	.	.	TRBJ2-7	TGTGCCTGGAGTGTCAGGGGCTACGAGCAGTACTTC	CAWSVRGYEQYF
TRBV19	TRBD1	.	TRBJ2-7	TGTGCCAGTAGTGCCGGGACAGGGAGTACGTACGAGCAGTACTTC	CASSAGTGSTYEQYF
TRBV7-3	.	.	TRBJ2-5	TGTGCCAGCAGCTTAATTGGTAGTGAAGAGACCCAGTACTTC	CASSLIGSEETQYF
TRBV6-5	TRBD2	.	TRBJ2-1	TGTGCCAGCAGAGCGGGGGGGGAGCAGTTCTTC	CASRAGGEQFF
TRBV6-4	.	.	TRBJ1-5	TGTGCCAGCAGTCGGACGGGGAATCAGCCCCAGCATTTT	CASSRTGNQPQHF
TRBV10-3	TRBD1	.	TRBJ2-1	TGTGCCATCAGCTACCCGCGCGAGGGGGCGAACAATTACAATGAGCAGTTCTTC	CAISYPREGANNYNEQFF
TRBV27	TRBD2	once	TRBJ2-5	TGTGCCAGCCGTCCCGGGGGACTAGCGGGTATCCAAGAGACCCAGTACTTC	CASRPGGLAGIQETQYF
TRBV2	.	.	TRBJ2-5	TGTGCCAGCCCGTCCGTCGGGGAGACCCAGTACTTC	CASPSVGETQYF
TRBV7-9	.	.	TRBJ2-7	TGTGCCAGCAGCTTAGATTCAGGCTCCTACGAGCAGTACTTC	CASSLDSGSYEQYF
TRBV6-6	.	.	TRBJ2-1	TGTGCCAGCAGTTACTCCCCCGGGACTTCCAACAATGAGCAGTTCTTC	CASSYSPGTSNNEQFF
TRBV2	.	.	TRBJ2-3	TGTGCCAGCAGTGATGGAACCTCCCCAGATACGCAGTATTTT	CASSDGTSPDTQYF
TRBV28	TRBD1	.	TRBJ2-7	TGTGCCAGCAGTTTAAGGTCAGGGGGTCACGAGCAGTACTTC	CASSLRSGGHEQYF
TRBV7-2	TRBD2	.	TRBJ2-3	TGTGCCAGCAGCGGCCCGAGGACTAGCGCCACAGATACGCAGTATTTT	CASSGPRTSATDTQYF
TRBV11-2	TRBD1	.	TRBJ2-7	TGTGCCAGCAGCCTGGGACAGGGTGTCTACGAGCAGTACTTC	CASSLGQGVYEQYF
TRBV14	.	few	TRBJ1-1	TGTGCCAGCAGCCAAGTTCAGGATATGAACACTGAAGCTTTCTTT	CASSQVQDMNTEAFF
TRBV10-2	TRBD2	once	TRBJ2-5	TGCGCCAGCAGCCCGGGACTAGCTACTTTAGAGACCCAGTACTTC	CASSPGLATLETQYF
TRBV27	.	.	TRBJ2-3	TGTGCCAGCAGCTTCCCCAGGGGGGAGGCTTCAGATACGCAGTATTTT	CASSFPRGEASDTQYF
TRBV29-1	TRBD1	.	TRBJ2-1	TGCAGCGTCGAAAGGACAGGCTCGGGGAATGAGCAGTTCTTC	CSVERTGSGNEQFF
TRBV28	.	.	TRBJ1-4	TGTGCCAGCAGTCCCCCCGGGACGCAAAATTTTGCAACTAATGAAAAACTGTTTTTT	CASSPPGTQNFATNEKLFF
TRBV29-1	.	once	TRBJ1-3	TGCAGCGTTCCCGAGGACGCCTCCCCTGGAAACACCATATATTTT	CSVPEDASPGNTIYF
TRBV5-4	TRBD2	once	TRBJ2-3	TGTGCCAGCAGCTGGGGGACTACTGATACGCAGTATTTT	CASSWGTTDTQYF
TRBV6-1	.	.	TRBJ2-7	TGTGCCAGCAGTGGAAGGTTCGTACGAGAGTTAAACGAGCAGTACTTC	CASSGRFVRELNEQYF